The 21 T cell receptor beta chains below come from one sample, sequenced in a study of shared clonotypes between healthy human individuals. Sequencing used immunoSEQ multiplex PCR; TCRdb keeps in-frame clones, though not all of them. This sample has hundreds of thousands of clones, with 95% to 98% found just once. The material sequenced was naive CD4+ T cells sorted from blood. This sample's subset: CD45RA+ positively selected. These receptors originate from a woman under 40 in good health.

On this clone itself: This CDR3 is also generated by other DNA sequences in the sample. The chain uses TRBV28 and TRBJ1-5, with unresolved D. With 7 bases removed from V and 2 bases from J, the gap between germline ends came to 6 bases. This CDR3 region has 12 residues. The germline CDR1 and CDR2 sequences are MDHEN and SYDVKM. Here the CDR3 reads CASTQGNQPQHF. DNA of the CDR3: TGTGCCAGCACCCAGGGCAATCAGCCCCAGCATTTT. The whole variable domain, filled in from reference TRBV28 and TRBJ1-5, reads DVKVTQSSRYLVKRTGEKVFLECVQDMDHENMFWYRQDPGLGLRLIYFSYDVKMKEKGDIPEGYSVSREKKERFSLILESASTNQTSMYLCASTQGNQPQHFGDGTRLSIL.

This chain joins TRBV28 and TRBJ2-5, with 14 bases fitting TRBD2. The DNA end lines up better with TRBJ2-7; the J call may be wrong. Germline loops: CDR1 MDHEN, CDR2 SYDVKM. The CDR3 consists of 15 residues. CDR3 residues: CASSLGLAGGYEQYF. The CDR3 DNA follows: TGTGCCAGCAGTTTAGGACTAGCGGGAGGATACGAGCAGTACTTC.

The chain carries TRBV12-2 and TRBJ1-3; the table's TRBD1 call for D was not verified on the DNA. TRBV12-2 is a listed pseudogene. This CDR3 is built from 17 residues. CDR3 DNA sequence: TGTGCAAGTCGCTTAGCGGGCCCCAGGGGCAGTGGAAACACCATATATTTT. This gives the protein CASRLAGPRGSGNTIYF.

The genes are TRBV18 and TRBJ2-5, with TRBD2 matching 9 bases. Trimming cost V 0 bases and J 5 bases; bases outside gene matches: 7. CDR3 size: 16 residues. Germline values: CDR1 KGHSH, CDR2 LQKENI. The DNA for the CDR3 is TGTGCCAGCTCACCACCGAAAGGTAGCGGGAGTGAGACCCAGTACTTC. Protein: CASSPPKGSGSETQYF.

The V call is TRBV7-9, the J call TRBJ2-5; no reliable D call. Trimming removed 2 bases from V and 4 bases from J, with 14 bases in between. The CDR3 totals 15 residues. The germline V gene encodes CDR1 SEHNR and CDR2 FQNEAQ (reference sequence). The CDR3: CASSLRIAGRETQYF. For the CDR3, the DNA is TGTGCCAGCAGCTTACGTATTGCAGGAAGAGAGACCCAGTACTTC.

The J gene is TRBJ1-1, the V gene TRBV11-2; 10 bases are a match to TRBD1. CDR1 and CDR2 (germline): SGHAT, FQNNGV. The CDR3 contains 15 residues. J lost 4 bases, V lost 4 bases, and 6 bases had no gene match. CDR3 amino acids: CASSYRDRGRTEAFF. DNA of the CDR3: TGTGCCAGCAGCTACCGGGACAGGGGTCGCACTGAAGCTTTCTTT.

The J gene is TRBJ2-1, the V gene TRBV7-2; tentative D call: TRBD1 (6 bases). The germline gives CDR1 SGHTA, CDR2 FQGNSA. V was shortened by 7 bases and J by 0 bases, with 10 bases between the two germline ends. The CDR3 consists of 14 residues. CDR3: CASTGQISYNEQFF. The CDR3 DNA reads TGTGCCAGCACCGGACAGATCTCCTACAATGAGCAGTTCTTC. Full variable domain (missing parts from reference TRBV7-2 and TRBJ2-1): GAGVSQSPSNKVTEKGKDVELRCDPISGHTALYWYRQSLGQGLEFLIYFQGNSAPDKSGLPSDRFSAERTGGSVSTLTIQRTQQEDSAVYLCASTGQISYNEQFFGPGTRLTVL.

The CDR3 here is CASSLLSGRAADTQYF. The CDR3 DNA reads as TGCGCCAGCAGCTTGTTGAGCGGGAGGGCGGCAGATACGCAGTATTTT. The chain carries TRBV5-1 and TRBJ2-3; TRBD2 matches 10 bases. The V gene end was trimmed by 1 base and the J gene end by 4 bases; junction bases not matched to a gene: 6. The CDR3 has 16 residues. Germline-derived CDR1 and CDR2 are SGHRS and YFSETQ.

The chain employs TRBV7-3 and TRBJ1-2; tentatively, D is TRBD1 (5 bases). The CDR3 loop spans 14 amino acids. V shed 5 bases and J shed 4 bases, with 14 bases lying between them. The V gene's germline CDR1 is SGHTA and CDR2 FQGTGA. CDR3 nucleotides: TGTGCCAGCAGCCAAGCAGCAGGGTCCTATGGCTACACCTTC. Its translation is CASSQAAGSYGYTF.

The gene calls are TRBV19 and TRBJ2-1; TRBD1 aligns across 7 bases. The germline V gene encodes CDR1 LNHDA and CDR2 SQIVND (reference sequence). The CDR3 spans 13 residues. The V gene end was trimmed by 4 bases and the J gene end by 5 bases; junction bases not matched to a gene: 2. This chain's CDR3 is CASSRDSNNEQFF. As DNA, the CDR3 is TGTGCCAGTAGTAGGGACAGTAACAATGAGCAGTTCTTC. The full variable domain, completed using reference TRBV19 and TRBJ2-1, is DGGITQSPKYLFRKEGQNVTLSCEQNLNHDAMYWYRQDPGQGLRLIYYSQIVNDFQKGDIAEGYSVSREKKESFPLTVTSAQKNPTAFYLCASSRDSNNEQFFGPGTRLTVL.

The chain is built from TRBV6-5 and TRBJ2-3; D is unclear. The V and J ends lost 6 bases and 2 bases respectively, with 12 bases between them. Germline assignment: CDR1 MNHEY and CDR2 SVGAGI. The CDR3 spans 14 residues. The CDR3: CASSPLGFTDTQYF. CDR3 DNA: TGTGCCAGCAGCCCTCTAGGCTTCACAGATACGCAGTATTTT.

V is TRBV18 and J is TRBJ2-7, with 10 bases fitting TRBD1. Trimming removed 4 bases from V and 3 bases from J; junction bases left unmatched: 27. Germline-derived CDR1 and CDR2 are KGHSH and LQKENI. This CDR3 comprises 22 residues. The CDR3 DNA sequence: TGTGCCAGCTCACTGGACAGGGGGAGAGCGGGAGATTGGGGTCCACGGGACTACGAGCAGTACTTC. Protein: CASSLDRGRAGDWGPRDYEQYF.

The chain couples TRBV11-2 to TRBJ2-5, with TRBD2 matching 7 bases. The trim removed 2 bases at V and 7 bases at J, leaving 7 bases unmatched. The CDR3 sequence is 14 residues long. Germline-derived CDR1 and CDR2 are SGHAT and FQNNGV. The CDR3 loop is CASSLFGLVVTQYF. DNA of the CDR3: TGTGCCAGCAGCTTATTTGGACTAGTCGTGACCCAGTACTTC.

This chain joins TRBV21-1 and TRBJ2-1; TRBD2 is the table's D call, not checked against the DNA. TRBV21-1 is labeled a pseudogene. There are 19 residues in the CDR3. The CDR3 DNA reads as TGTGCCAGCAGCAAAGCGCCAGGGTTGAGACTAGCGGGAATCAATGAGCAGTTCTTC. Translation: CASSKAPGLRLAGINEQFF.

V and J are TRBV1 and TRBJ1-1; TRBD1 is taken as the D call from the table, unchecked against the DNA. TRBV1 is a listed pseudogene. The CDR3 spans 13 residues. The DNA of the CDR3 is TGCACCCCAATGACAGGTCTTCTCTCTGAAGCTTTCTTT. Translation gives CTPMTGLLSEAFF.

The genes are TRBV28 and TRBJ1-5, with TRBD1 matching over 7 bases. The CDR3 is 15 amino acids. Germline assignment: CDR1 MDHEN and CDR2 SYDVKM. After removal of 8 bases from V and 0 bases from J, the junction contained 7 bases not matched to a gene. DNA of the CDR3: TGTGCCAGCTCCTCGACAGGGACTAGCAATCAGCCCCAGCATTTT. Its protein product is CASSSTGTSNQPQHF.

The chain carries TRBV5-1 and TRBJ2-3; the match to TRBD2 covers 12 bases. The germline CDR1 and CDR2 sequences are SGHRS and YFSETQ. Trimming cost V 4 bases and J 5 bases; bases outside gene matches: 14. This CDR3 contains 18 residues. As DNA, the CDR3 is TGCGCCAGCAGCCCGAGGGCTAGCGGGAGGGCCGGAGGAGATACGCAGTATTTT. Translated: CASSPRASGRAGGDTQYF.

CDR3 sequence: CASSASPMNTEAFF. Here the CDR3 DNA reads TGTGCCAGCAGTGCCAGTCCTATGAACACTGAAGCTTTCTTT. The chain recombines TRBV6-4 with TRBJ1-1; no clear D gene. The germline CDR1 and CDR2 sequences are MRHNA and SNTAGT. This CDR3 contains 14 residues. The V and J ends lost 4 bases and 0 bases respectively, with 9 bases between them.

The chain combines TRBV5-1 with TRBJ2-2, with TRBD1 as a possible D gene (6 bases). V lost 7 bases to trimming and J lost 6 bases, with 16 bases between them. The CDR3 consists of 14 residues. Germline assignment: CDR1 SGHRS and CDR2 YFSETQ. The DNA for the CDR3 is TGCGCCAGCTTTACAGGGTCCTTCCCCGGGGAGCTGTTTTTT. This translates into CASFTGSFPGELFF.

This chain links TRBV28 with TRBJ1-5; the D is unclear. CDR1 MDHEN and CDR2 SYDVKM come from the germline V gene. The CDR3 is 13 residues long. Trimming took 4 bases from V and 1 from J, leaving 5 bases between them. The CDR3 reads CASSSKSNQPQHF. The CDR3 DNA sequence: TGTGCCAGCAGTTCCAAGAGCAATCAGCCCCAGCATTTT.

The chain couples TRBV5-6 to TRBJ2-1, with a weak D call TRBD2 (6 bases). CDR1 SGHDT and CDR2 YYEEEE come from the germline V gene. The CDR3 spans 14 residues. V was trimmed by 0 bases and J by 7 bases, leaving 11 bases between them. This CDR3 reads CASSLVGSGNEQFF. The CDR3, as DNA: TGTGCCAGCAGCTTGGTTGGTAGCGGTAATGAGCAGTTCTTC. The full variable domain, with the rest looked up from reference TRBV5-6 and TRBJ2-1, is DAGVTQSPTHLIKTRGQQVTLRCSPKSGHDTVSWYQQALGQGPQFIFQYYEEEERQRGNFPDRFSGHQFPNYSSELNVNALLLGDSALYLCASSLVGSGNEQFFGPGTRLTVL.